The clone carrying this T cell receptor (beta chain) appeared once. The data are from a study of shared T cell receptors in the human thymus. TCRdb's table, derived via immunoSEQ multiplex PCR, lists solely in-frame clones and lacks some. The table has about 380,000 clones, approximately 95% seen once; the top ten hold around 0.019%. Between the trimmed V and J ends, which lost 3 bases and 3 bases, there was a span of 12 bases. The germline CDR1 and CDR2 sequences are MNHEY and SMNVEV (reference sequence). The CDR3 loop spans 15 amino acids. The clonotype originates from a human donor. The gene calls are TRBV27 and TRBJ2-1; unclear D gene. Sequencing was performed on thymocytes. In DNA, the CDR3 is TGTGCCAGCAGTTTGTGGACGGAAAGCTACAATGAGCAGTTCTTC. Its protein is CASSLWTESYNEQFF.